The 16 T cell receptor beta chains below come from one sample, sequenced in a study of OX40 agonist ivuxolimab in advanced cancers. Library construction relied on the immunoSEQ multiplex PCR assay. TCRdb took over this immuneACCESS table, retaining in-frame rearrangements with V and J assigned. Such tables are incomplete; in checked studies, under half of the missing clones stem from an unresolved V gene, and the remainder is unexplained. The sample data list around 100,000 clones, and approximately 90% of these were observed just once. Of the sample, 0.5% to 0.65% falls within the top ten clones. Here the sequenced sample was CD4+ or CD8+ T cells sorted from blood, taken in a trial of the OX40 agonist ivuxolimab. The receptors here all came from an adult with an advanced solid tumor such as melanoma, head and neck, liver or kidney cancer.

CDR3: CASSPGQGFFTGELFF. The CDR3, as DNA: TGTGCCAGCAGCCCGGGACAGGGGTTTTTCACCGGGGAGCTGTTTTTT. V and J are TRBV7-9 and TRBJ2-2, with 10 bases lining up with TRBD1. Unmatched junction bases numbered 7, after V lost 5 bases and J lost 4 bases. CDR3 length: 16 amino acids. Looked up from germline, CDR1 is SEHNR and CDR2 is FQNEAQ (reference sequence).

CDR3 DNA: TGTGCCAGCAGTAACAGGGGGGCCGGGGAGCTGTTTTTT. Translating it yields CASSNRGAGELFF. The gene calls are TRBV6-1 and TRBJ2-2; the match to TRBD1 covers 8 bases. Germline V CDR1 and CDR2: MNHNS, SASEGT. The CDR3 runs to 13 residues. The V segment lost 5 bases and the J segment 6 bases; nucleotides outside the gene matches: 2.

The V call is TRBV19, the J call TRBJ1-1; a possible D gene is TRBD1 (5 bases). V was shortened by 2 bases and J by 0 bases, with 10 bases between the two germline ends. Germline lookup yields CDR1 LNHDA and CDR2 SQIVND (reference sequence). This CDR3 is built from 15 residues. CDR3 sequence reads: CASSIWRGMNTEAFF. The CDR3, as DNA: TGTGCCAGTAGTATATGGCGGGGGATGAACACTGAAGCTTTCTTT. Using reference TRBV19 and TRBJ1-1 for the parts outside the CDR3, the full variable domain is DGGITQSPKYLFRKEGQNVTLSCEQNLNHDAMYWYRQDPGQGLRLIYYSQIVNDFQKGDIAEGYSVSREKKESFPLTVTSAQKNPTAFYLCASSIWRGMNTEAFFGQGTRLTVV.

The chain is built from TRBV7-2 and TRBJ1-2, with 8 nucleotides matching TRBD1. The CDR3 spans 13 residues. V lost 2 bases, J lost 8 bases, and 4 bases stayed unmatched. In germline, CDR1 is SGHTA, CDR2 FQGNSA. The CDR3 region is CASSLQGAQGYTF. The CDR3 bases are TGTGCCAGCAGCTTACAGGGGGCTCAGGGCTACACCTTC.

The chain joins TRBV7-2 to TRBJ2-2; 11 bases are a match to TRBD2. Germline V lookup: CDR1 SGHTA, CDR2 FQGNSA. V shed 2 bases and J 6 bases; nucleotides not matched to a gene: 2. The CDR3 consists of 15 residues. CDR3 coding DNA: TGTGCCAGCAGCTTAACTAGCGGGAGTCCCGGGGAGCTGTTTTTT. Translated: CASSLTSGSPGELFF.

With regard to this clone: Other DNA sequences in this specimen translate into the identical CDR3. The chain joins TRBV19 to TRBJ1-1; D is ambiguous. V was trimmed by 6 bases and J by 1 base, leaving 6 bases between them. Germline V gives CDR1 LNHDA, CDR2 SQIVND (reference sequence). CDR3 length equals 12 residues. CDR3 DNA: TGTGCCAGTAGAGGCCGGAACACTGAAGCTTTCTTT. Its protein product is CASRGRNTEAFF.

The genes are TRBV5-5 and TRBJ2-7, with D possibly being TRBD1 or TRBD2 (7 bases each). V was shortened by 3 bases and J by 4 bases, with 14 bases between the two germline ends. Germline lookup yields CDR1 SGHKS and CDR2 YYEKEE (reference sequence). There are 14 residues in the CDR3. CDR3 sequence reads: CASSSDREGYEQYF. The CDR3 DNA reads TGTGCCAGCAGCTCCGACAGGGAGGGGTACGAGCAGTACTTC.

This chain links TRBV11-2 with TRBJ2-3; tentative D call: TRBD1 (6 bases). V gave up 0 bases and J gave up 6 bases, with 16 bases separating them. The CDR3 is 16 residues long. Germline values: CDR1 SGHAT, CDR2 FQNNGV. CDR3 loop: CASSLDGGGNPDTQYF. The CDR3 region has the DNA TGTGCCAGCAGCTTAGATGGTGGGGGCAATCCCGATACGCAGTATTTT.

This rearrangement joins TRBV28 to TRBJ2-3; TRBD1 aligns across 8 bases. Per germline, CDR1 MDHEN and CDR2 SYDVKM. CDR3 size: 15 residues. V shed 3 bases, J shed 1 base, and the junction held 3 bases outside the gene matches. The CDR3 DNA reads TGTGCCAGCAGTTTTGAGGGACAGGGCACAGATACGCAGTATTTT. Translation: CASSFEGQGTDTQYF.

This clone was found a few times. The genes are TRBV28 and TRBJ2-3; 8 nucleotides line up with TRBD1. This CDR3 region has 13 residues. CDR1 MDHEN and CDR2 SYDVKM come from the germline V gene. J lost 5 bases, V lost 6 bases, and 4 bases had no gene match. The CDR3 loop is CASSRGHLDTQYF. In nucleotides, the CDR3 is TGTGCCAGCAGCAGGGGGCATTTAGATACGCAGTATTTT.

About this clone: Within the sample, other DNA sequences also encode this same CDR3. The rearrangement links TRBV7-2 to TRBJ2-3; no reliable D call. Germline loops: CDR1 SGHTA, CDR2 FQGNSA. The V end was cut by 0 bases, the J end by 5 bases, with 9 bases between. This CDR3 comprises 14 residues. CDR3: CASSLALAGDTQYF. The DNA of the CDR3 is TGTGCCAGCAGCTTAGCGCTCGCTGGAGATACGCAGTATTTT. The entire variable domain, with the rest obtained from reference TRBV7-2 and TRBJ2-3, is as follows: GAGVSQSPSNKVTEKGKDVELRCDPISGHTALYWYRQSLGQGLEFLIYFQGNSAPDKSGLPSDRFSAERTGGSVSTLTIQRTQQEDSAVYLCASSLALAGDTQYFGPGTRLTVL.

The rearrangement joins TRBV28 to TRBJ1-1, with TRBD1 as a possible D gene (6 bases). The CDR3 loop spans 12 amino acids. Germline V gene sequence: CDR1 MDHEN, CDR2 SYDVKM. V lost 6 bases and J lost 4, with 9 bases in between. DNA of the CDR3: TGTGCCAGCAGAACACAGGGCACTGAAGCTTTCTTT. Protein: CASRTQGTEAFF.

This rearrangement joins TRBV6-6 to TRBJ2-7, with 7 bases matching TRBD2. CDR3 length: 15 residues. Germline V gene lookup returns CDR1 MNHNY and CDR2 SVGAGI (reference sequence). V dropped 0 bases and J dropped 1; count of bases not matched to a gene: 3. Here the CDR3 reads CASSYSGTNSYEQYF. The CDR3 DNA follows: TGTGCCAGCAGTTACTCGGGGACTAATTCCTACGAGCAGTACTTC.

The chain links TRBV7-6 to TRBJ1-1; the D is unclear. Germline V gene data show CDR1 as SGHVS and CDR2 as FNYEAQ. The V and J ends lost 5 bases and 0 bases respectively, with 10 bases between them. The CDR3 runs to 14 residues. CDR3 bases: TGTGCCAGCAGCAAAACAGACATGAACACTGAAGCTTTCTTT. It specifies CASSKTDMNTEAFF.

The chain links TRBV5-1 to TRBJ2-7; 10 positions match TRBD1. Per germline, CDR1 SGHRS and CDR2 YFSETQ. The length of the CDR3 is 15 residues. With 5 bases clipped from V and 7 bases from J, the junction kept 12 bases outside the gene matches. The CDR3 bases are TGCGCCAGCAGAGGGGGACAGGGGACTTTTGATGAGCAGTACTTC. As protein: CASRGGQGTFDEQYF.

The chain joins TRBV15 to TRBJ2-5; D is uncertain. CDR3 size: 15 residues. Deletions cut 1 base from V and 1 base from J, with 10 bases between. Germline V gene sequence: CDR1 LNHNV, CDR2 YYDKDF (reference sequence). CDR3 sequence (DNA): TGTGCCACCAGCAGAGGACCTTGGTCCCAAGAGACCCAGTACTTC. Amino acid sequence: CATSRGPWSQETQYF.